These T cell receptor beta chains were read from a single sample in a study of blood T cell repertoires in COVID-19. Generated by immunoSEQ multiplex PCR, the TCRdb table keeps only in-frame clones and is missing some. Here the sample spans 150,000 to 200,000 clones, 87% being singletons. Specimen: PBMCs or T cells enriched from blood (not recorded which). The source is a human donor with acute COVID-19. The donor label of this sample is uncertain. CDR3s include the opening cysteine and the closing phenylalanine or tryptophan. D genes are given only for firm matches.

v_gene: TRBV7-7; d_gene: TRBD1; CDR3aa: CASSLRTGGGETQYF
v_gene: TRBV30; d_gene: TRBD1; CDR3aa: CAWSVQGTGVSGNTIYF
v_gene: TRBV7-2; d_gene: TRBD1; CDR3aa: CASSRTGNTGELFF
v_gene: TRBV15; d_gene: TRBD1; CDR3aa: CATSRERQGFAEAFF
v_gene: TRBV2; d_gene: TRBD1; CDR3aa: CASSGTGSYEQYF
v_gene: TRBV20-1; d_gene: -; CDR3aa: CSPSMRETQYF
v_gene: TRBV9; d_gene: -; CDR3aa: CASHPFSGRVGEQFF
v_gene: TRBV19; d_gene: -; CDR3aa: CALRDKGNTGELFF
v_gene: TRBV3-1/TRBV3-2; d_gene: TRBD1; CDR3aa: CASSQVATGGLGYTF
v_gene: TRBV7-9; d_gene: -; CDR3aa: CASSLFSQNTEAFF
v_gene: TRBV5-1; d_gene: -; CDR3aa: CASSFSGYQETQYF
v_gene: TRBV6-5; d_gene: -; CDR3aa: CASSSRGRSGANVLTF
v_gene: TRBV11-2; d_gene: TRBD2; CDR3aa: CASSFRRGGTSTDTQYF
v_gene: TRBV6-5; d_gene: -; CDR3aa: CASTRGYGYTF
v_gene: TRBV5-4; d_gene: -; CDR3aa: CASSLGQAVRSTDTQYF
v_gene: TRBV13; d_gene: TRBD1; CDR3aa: CASSRLGQGANSGNTIYF
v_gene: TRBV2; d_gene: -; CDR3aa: CASSEDSSETQYF
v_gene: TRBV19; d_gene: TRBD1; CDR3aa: CASSTYRGDDNEQFF
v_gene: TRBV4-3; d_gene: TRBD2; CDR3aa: CASSQDPSGGIWEQYF
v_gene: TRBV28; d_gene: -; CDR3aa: CASSFDRFGEQYF
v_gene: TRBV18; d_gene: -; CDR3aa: CASSEQGGHTGELFF
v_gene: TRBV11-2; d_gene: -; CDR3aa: CASSLDMQGNSPLHF
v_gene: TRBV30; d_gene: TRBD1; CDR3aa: CAWSIGRGLNQPQHF
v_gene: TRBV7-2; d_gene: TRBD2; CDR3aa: CASSFSGGAGRETQYF
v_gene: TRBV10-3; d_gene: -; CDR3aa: CAISGRIPHEQYF
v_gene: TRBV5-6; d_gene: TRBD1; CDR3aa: CASSLTGGTYEQYF
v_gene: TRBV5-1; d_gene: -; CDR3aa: CASKLNADTQYF
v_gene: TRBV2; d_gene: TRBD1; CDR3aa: CASSEQGQPNYEQYF
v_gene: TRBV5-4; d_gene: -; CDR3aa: CASSLNSGYGYTF
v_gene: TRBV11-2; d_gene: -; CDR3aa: CASSLDAFGAVNTQYF
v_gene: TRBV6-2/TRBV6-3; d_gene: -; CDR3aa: CASSYSMRGPNTEAFF
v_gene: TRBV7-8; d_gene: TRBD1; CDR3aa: CASSAAYRGSHYGYTF
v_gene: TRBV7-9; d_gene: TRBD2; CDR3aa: CASSSYRTSVSGELFF
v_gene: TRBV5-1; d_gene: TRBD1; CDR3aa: CASSSTGKTNEKLFF
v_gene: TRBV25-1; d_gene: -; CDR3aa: CASSELSNSYEQYF
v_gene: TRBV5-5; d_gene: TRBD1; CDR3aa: CASSAGQGPYEQYF
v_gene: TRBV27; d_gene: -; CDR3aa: CASTQGGSNEQFF
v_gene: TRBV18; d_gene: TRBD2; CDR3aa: CASSPPTSGLEQFF
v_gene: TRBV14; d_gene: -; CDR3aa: CASSQDTVPNSPLHF
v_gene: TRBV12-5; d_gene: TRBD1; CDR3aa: CASGLGTGAVYEQYF
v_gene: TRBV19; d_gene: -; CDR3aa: CASSQQGNTEAFF
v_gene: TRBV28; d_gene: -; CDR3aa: CASSLSGGRSTGELFF
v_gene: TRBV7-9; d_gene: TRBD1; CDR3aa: CASSLKGAEGNTEAFF
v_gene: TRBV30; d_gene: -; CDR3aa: CAWSVEGAGNYGYTF
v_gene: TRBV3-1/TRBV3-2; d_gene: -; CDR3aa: CASSHRSLITGELFF